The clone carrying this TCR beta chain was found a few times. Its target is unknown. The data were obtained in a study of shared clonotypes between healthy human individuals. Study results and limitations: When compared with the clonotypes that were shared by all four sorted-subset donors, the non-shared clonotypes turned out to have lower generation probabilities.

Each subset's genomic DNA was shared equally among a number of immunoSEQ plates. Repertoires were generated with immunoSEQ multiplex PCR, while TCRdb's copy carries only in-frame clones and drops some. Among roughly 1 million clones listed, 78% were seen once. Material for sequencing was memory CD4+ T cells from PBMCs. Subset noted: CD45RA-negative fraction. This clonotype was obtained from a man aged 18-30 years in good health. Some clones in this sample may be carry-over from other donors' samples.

CDR3 coding DNA: TGCGCCAGCAGCCAAGACTTGCTGACAGGGGGCTATGGCTACACCTTC. This sequence encodes CASSQDLLTGGYGYTF. J is TRBJ1-2 and V is TRBV4-1; TRBD1 agrees at 9 bases. The junction had 6 bases not matched to a gene; V was cut back by 0 bases and J by 4 bases. CDR1 is MGHRA, CDR2 YSYEKL, per germline. The CDR3 is made up of 16 amino acids.